This passage covers 21 T cell receptor beta chains from one sample sequenced in a study of spatial heterogeneity in lung cancer. The time point is: sample taken at primary tumor resection. MiXCR was run by TCRdb on the 5' RACE reads, yielding one entry per CDR3 protein. This sample has 35,000 to 55,000 distinct CDR3 sequences, with under 7.5% found just once. The sequenced sample was PBMCs, obtained at surgery. The origin of the receptors is a female donor with early-stage non-small cell lung cancer.

This clonotype was seen only a few times. The chain uses TRBV19 and TRBJ2-5; maybe TRBD1 (5 bases). Trimming removed 10 bases at V and 2 bases at J, with 14 bases between. Germline CDR1 is LNHDA and CDR2 is SQIVND (reference sequence). The CDR3 runs 13 residues. The CDR3 DNA sequence: TGTGCCACCTCTCTGGACATTCAAGAGACCCAGTACTTC. Encoded protein: CATSLDIQETQYF. Supplemented by reference TRBV19 and TRBJ2-5, the full variable domain reads DGGITQSPKYLFRKEGQNVTLSCEQNLNHDAMYWYRQDPGQGLRLIYYSQIVNDFQKGDIAEGYSVSREKKESFPLTVTSAQKNPTAFYLCATSLDIQETQYFGPGTRLLVL.

This clonotype has more than one count but fewer than ten. V is TRBV7-9 and J is TRBJ2-5; perhaps TRBD1 as D (5 bases). There are 14 residues in the CDR3. The ends were cut back, 0 bases at V and 5 bases at J, with 10 bases in the middle. Germline V lookup: CDR1 SEHNR, CDR2 FQNEAQ (reference sequence). The CDR3 nucleotides read TGTGCCAGCAGCTTAGCGCAGGGTAGGGAGACCCAGTACTTC. Amino acids: CASSLAQGRETQYF.

The chain recombines TRBV7-9 with TRBJ1-1; no clear D gene. The germline V gene has CDR1 SEHNR and CDR2 FQNEAQ (reference sequence). This CDR3 is 15 amino acids long. V was pared by 1 base and J by 5 bases, with 14 bases between. The CDR3 sequence is CASSLGAVGGTEAFF. The CDR3 region has the DNA TGTGCCAGCAGCTTAGGAGCAGTCGGAGGGACTGAAGCTTTCTTT.

This clonotype occurred many times. This chain connects TRBV19 to TRBJ1-2; 7 nucleotides align to TRBD1. The germline V gene has CDR1 LNHDA and CDR2 SQIVND (reference sequence). Unmatched junction bases numbered 11, after V lost 5 bases and J lost 5 bases. The CDR3 covers 15 residues. The CDR3 region is CASSLHSRDSYGYTF. The CDR3 nucleotides read TGTGCCAGTAGTCTCCATTCCCGGGACAGTTATGGCTACACCTTC.

This clonotype was detected ten times or more. The CDR3 region has the DNA TGTGCCAGCAACCCCGGGGCGAACTCCTACGAGCAGTACTTC. This encodes CASNPGANSYEQYF. The chain couples TRBV25-1 to TRBJ2-7, with D possibly called TRBD1 or TRBD2 (5 bases each). CDR1 and CDR2 (germline): MGHDK, SYGVNS. V dropped 7 bases and J dropped 0 bases, with 13 bases sitting between them. The length of the CDR3 is 14 residues.

This clonotype was picked up many times. The genes are TRBV3-1 and TRBJ1-1; no clear D gene. Trimming stripped 4 bases from V and 3 bases from J, with 12 bases between. The CDR3 is made up of 14 amino acids. In germline, CDR1 is LGHDT, CDR2 YNNKEL (reference sequence). CDR3 amino acids: CASSRPDPHTEAFF. CDR3 in DNA: TGTGCCAGCAGCCGCCCGGATCCCCACACTGAAGCTTTCTTT.

This clonotype was seen many times. V and J are TRBV27 and TRBJ2-7; 9 nucleotides match TRBD1. The J segment lost 3 bases and the V segment lost 6 bases, leaving 6 bases of the junction unmatched. Germline loops: CDR1 MNHEY, CDR2 SMNVEV (reference sequence). The CDR3 sequence is 14 residues long. Here the CDR3 reads CASRGTGKNYEQYF. The CDR3 DNA is TGTGCCAGCAGGGGGACAGGGAAAAACTACGAGCAGTACTTC.

The gene calls are TRBV7-8 and TRBJ2-3; perhaps TRBD2 as D (6 bases). CDR3 size: 14 residues. In germline, CDR1 is SGHVS, CDR2 FQNEAQ. The V end was cut by 0 bases, the J end by 3 bases, with 7 bases between. The CDR3 loop reads CASSLAEGTDTQYF. CDR3 nucleotides: TGTGCCAGCAGCTTAGCGGAGGGGACAGATACGCAGTATTTT.

The chain has TRBV15 and TRBJ2-3; 10 bases align to TRBD2. The CDR3 runs 16 residues. J was trimmed by 3 bases and V by 5 bases; bases with no gene match: 8. Germline CDR1 LNHNV, CDR2 YYDKDF (reference sequence). The CDR3: CATSFPTAGGTDTQYF. CDR3 sequence (DNA): TGTGCCACCAGCTTCCCAACAGCGGGGGGGACAGATACGCAGTATTTT.

The rearrangement uses TRBV2 and TRBJ1-5, with D possibly being TRBD1 (5 bases). V lost 4 bases and J 6 bases, leaving 13 bases between the germline ends. The germline V gene has CDR1 SNHLY and CDR2 FYNNEI. The CDR3 loop spans 14 amino acids. CDR3: CASSGSSGVQPQHF. The DNA of the CDR3 is TGTGCCAGCAGTGGTAGTTCGGGGGTTCAGCCCCAGCATTTT. The complete variable domain, with remaining parts taken from reference TRBV2 and TRBJ1-5, reads EPEVTQTPSHQVTQMGQEVILRCVPISNHLYFYWYRQILGQKVEFLVSFYNNEISEKSEIFDDQFSVERPDGSNFTLKIRSTKLEDSAMYFCASSGSSGVQPQHFGDGTRLSIL.

This clonotype was found many times. The chain combines TRBV9 with TRBJ2-3; D is uncertain. Trimming removed 0 bases at V and 6 bases at J, with 8 bases between. The CDR3 spans 13 residues. In germline, CDR1 is SGDLS, CDR2 YYNGEE. For the CDR3, the DNA is TGTGCCAGCAGCGTAGCACAGACCGATACGCAGTATTTT. This sequence encodes CASSVAQTDTQYF.

This clonotype was seen repeatedly, ten times or more. This chain joins TRBV7-9 and TRBJ2-7; D is undetermined. Looked up from germline, CDR1 is SEHNR and CDR2 is FQNEAQ (reference sequence). The CDR3 loop spans 11 amino acids. Trimming took 10 bases from V and 2 from J, leaving 9 bases between them. The CDR3 DNA reads as TGTGCCACTCATCATCCCTACGAGCAGTACTTC. The encoded protein is CATHHPYEQYF.

The J gene is TRBJ2-3, the V gene TRBV7-2, with a tentative D call TRBD2 (6 bases). Trimming took 4 bases from V and 6 from J, leaving 20 bases between them. The CDR3 consists of 16 residues. CDR1 is SGHTA and CDR2 is FQGNSA in the germline V gene. The CDR3 sequence is CASSSEPSVFRDTQYF. In nucleotides, the CDR3 is TGTGCCAGCAGCTCCGAACCTAGCGTTTTCAGGGATACGCAGTATTTT.

This clonotype was found many times. The chain employs TRBV7-9 and TRBJ1-1; D uncertain. V lost 3 bases and J lost 6, with 11 bases in between. This CDR3 has 13 amino acids. Germline V gene lookup returns CDR1 SEHNR and CDR2 FQNEAQ (reference sequence). The CDR3 DNA sequence: TGTGCCAGCAGCTTCGGTGGAGAGGCTGAAGCTTTCTTT. Its protein is CASSFGGEAEAFF.

There are many counts of this clonotype. This chain links TRBV29-1 with TRBJ1-1; D is unclear. The CDR3 loop spans 12 amino acids. Germline V CDR1 and CDR2: SQVTM, ANQGSEA. Trimming took 7 bases from V and 0 from J, leaving 9 bases between them. This chain's CDR3 is CSGLILNTEAFF. CDR3 DNA: TGCAGCGGCTTGATCTTGAACACTGAAGCTTTCTTT.

This clonotype has a count of ten or more. This chain connects TRBV27 to TRBJ2-1; D gene uncertain. Trimming pared 3 bases from V and 7 bases from J, leaving 13 bases between. The germline gives CDR1 MNHEY, CDR2 SMNVEV (reference sequence). This CDR3 has 14 residues. DNA of the CDR3: TGTGCCAGCAGTTTGACATGGCCCTTGAATGAGCAGTTCTTC. Translating it yields CASSLTWPLNEQFF.

This clonotype was counted at least ten times. The chain carries TRBV7-9 and TRBJ1-6; D is unresolved. Germline values: CDR1 SEHNR, CDR2 FQNEAQ (reference sequence). Trimming removed 1 base at V and 10 bases at J, with 8 bases between. The CDR3 runs to 13 residues. CDR3 loop: CASSLGAKSPLHF. CDR3 coding DNA: TGTGCCAGCAGCTTAGGGGCCAAATCACCCCTCCACTTT.

This rearrangement joins TRBV5-4 to TRBJ1-1, with TRBD1 matching over 10 bases. Germline CDR1 and CDR2: SGHNT and YYREEE (reference sequence). This CDR3 spans 18 amino acids. The junction had 15 bases not matched to a gene; V was cut back by 3 bases and J by 4 bases. The CDR3 nucleotides read TGTGCCAGCAGCTCGTCAGGCTGGGACAGGGGAAAAAGCACTGAAGCTTTCTTT. This encodes CASSSSGWDRGKSTEAFF.

This clonotype showed up many times. This rearrangement joins TRBV5-1 to TRBJ2-5; tentatively, D is TRBD1 (6 bases). Germline assignment: CDR1 SGHRS and CDR2 YFSETQ. The CDR3 contains 14 residues. The V end was cut by 4 bases, the J end by 0 bases, with 10 bases between. The CDR3 region is CASSRNRDQETQYF. The CDR3 DNA reads as TGCGCCAGCAGCAGAAACAGGGACCAAGAGACCCAGTACTTC. Full variable domain (rest looked up from reference TRBV5-1 and TRBJ2-5): KAGVTQTPRYLIKTRGQQVTLSCSPISGHRSVSWYQQTPGQGLQFLFEYFSETQRNKGNFPGRFSGRQFSNSRSEMNVSTLELGDSALYLCASSRNRDQETQYFGPGTRLLVL.

This clonotype was recorded at least ten times. The chain links TRBV9 to TRBJ1-6; D is unclear. CDR3 size: 13 residues. Trimming shortened V by 0 bases and J by 14 bases, and 12 bases separated the two germline ends. Looked up from germline, CDR1 is SGDLS and CDR2 is YYNGEE. As DNA, the CDR3 is TGTGCCAGCAGCGTAGTCGCCCAAGGGTCCCTCCACTTT. Its protein is CASSVVAQGSLHF.

This clonotype was seen a handful of times. Written as DNA, the CDR3 is TGTGCCATCAAGGACGGATACACAGATACGCAGTATTTT. This sequence encodes CAIKDGYTDTQYF. V is TRBV10-3 and J is TRBJ2-3; D is uncertain. Between the trimmed V and J ends, which lost 7 bases and 2 bases, there was a span of 10 bases. Germline values: CDR1 ENHRY, CDR2 SYGVKD. The CDR3 runs 13 residues.